These T cell receptor beta chains were read from a single sample in a study of sequential checkpoint blockade in melanoma. Sequencing was performed with immunoSEQ multiplex PCR; in TCRdb, only in-frame clones are kept and a portion is missing. Found here are 2,000 to 2,500 clones, approximately 26% of them singletons; the top ten hold around a sixth. The material sequenced was tumor tissue (inferred from file names), taken from a patient given nivolumab and ipilimumab in sequence. These TCRs come from a human donor with melanoma. Each CDR3 is given with its conserved first and last residue. A D gene is named only where the DNA matches it firmly. The size of a clone is reported for some rows only, either as once, few or many, or as a class for expanded clones.

D gene	J gene	V gene	clone size	CDR3 DNA	CDR3 protein
-	TRBJ1-1	TRBV11-3	-	TGTGCCAGCAGCCCAGGGGCCGCGAACACTGAAGCTTTCTTT	CASSPGAANTEAFF
-	TRBJ2-7	TRBV6-8	-	TGTGCCAGCAGTCGGGACACCAGCATCTACGAGCAGTACTTC	CASSRDTSIYEQYF
TRBD1	TRBJ1-3	TRBV5-1	-	TGCGCCAGCAGCTTGGGACAGGGTGGAAACACCATATATTTT	CASSLGQGGNTIYF
-	TRBJ2-5	TRBV11-3	few	TGTGCCAGCAGCTTCCTGCCCTCGTACCAAGAGACCCAGTACTTC	CASSFLPSYQETQYF
TRBD2	TRBJ2-1	TRBV30	-	TGTGCCTGGAGAGAACCCTCCACTAGCGGGGGGGCCAATGAGCAGTTCTTC	CAWREPSTSGGANEQFF
TRBD2	TRBJ2-1	TRBV12-5	medium-sized	TGTGCCAGCACTCCCACCCGGGGGGGCCGCGATGAGCAGTTCTTC	CASTPTRGGRDEQFF
-	TRBJ1-4	TRBV6-8	-	TGTGCCAGCCTGGGTCGTAATGAAAAACTGTTTTTT	CASLGRNEKLFF
TRBD1	TRBJ2-7	TRBV5-1	-	TGCGCCAGCAGCCCTGCAAATAAGGGACAGAACTACGAGCAGTACTTC	CASSPANKGQNYEQYF
-	TRBJ2-1	TRBV9	medium-sized	TGTGCCAGCAGCGTAACTTTTGGGGACTGGAGCTCCTACAATGAGCAGTTCTTC	CASSVTFGDWSSYNEQFF
TRBD2	TRBJ2-1	TRBV7-1	medium-sized	TGTGCCAGCAGCTTGGGACTAGCGGGGGGCAATGAGCAGTTCTTC	CASSLGLAGGNEQFF
TRBD2	TRBJ2-1	TRBV23-1	medium-sized	TGCGCCAGCAGCCAAGATAGAGGACTAGCGGGGGACAATGAGCAGTTCTTC	CASSQDRGLAGDNEQFF
-	TRBJ2-1	TRBV18	-	TGTGCCAGCTCACCACTAGCCCCCAGCTCCTACAATGAGCAGTTCTTC	CASSPLAPSSYNEQFF
-	TRBJ1-1	TRBV23-1	-	TGCGCCAGCAGCTTGGAGGGGAACACTGAAGCTTTCTTT	CASSLEGNTEAFF
-	TRBJ1-1	TRBV1	-	TGCGCCAGCAGCCAAGCGATCACCGGCCCCACTGAAGCTTTCTTT	CASSQAITGPTEAFF
-	TRBJ1-2	TRBV6-1	few	TGTGCCAGCAGTGAAGCGGACGGGGAGTCGGGATATGGCTACACCTTC	CASSEADGESGYGYTF
TRBD1	TRBJ2-2	TRBV18	few	TGTGCCAGCTCACTCAGTCGACAGGGGGGAGTCGGGGAGCTGTTTTTT	CASSLSRQGGVGELFF
TRBD2	TRBJ2-7	TRBV11-3	-	TGTGCCAGCGGCCTTAGCGGGGGCCTCACCTACGAGCAGTACTTC	CASGLSGGLTYEQYF
TRBD1	TRBJ1-1	TRBV11-1	few	TGTGCCAGCAGCCCTTCCGGGACAGGGAAACGAGAAGCTTTCTTT	CASSPSGTGKREAFF
TRBD2	TRBJ2-3	TRBV6-8	medium-sized	TGTGCCACCGCCGCGGGACTAGCCACAGATACGCAGTATTTT	CATAAGLATDTQYF
TRBD1	TRBJ1-6	TRBV29-1	few	TGCAGCGGATGGGGGACAGAATATTCACCCCTCCACTTT	CSGWGTEYSPLHF
TRBD1	TRBJ2-5	TRBV6-8	few	TGTGCCAGCAGCTCCGGGACAGGGGGGCCAGAGACCCAGTACTTC	CASSSGTGGPETQYF
-	TRBJ2-7	TRBV18	-	TGTGCCAGCTCAACCTCGACAGGACGGGCGAGCTACGAGCAGTACTTC	CASSTSTGRASYEQYF
TRBD2	TRBJ2-5	TRBV7-6	few	TGTGCCAGCAGCTCTGGGAAGCGGGGGGCAGGAGGAGAGACCCAGTACTTC	CASSSGKRGAGGETQYF
-	TRBJ1-3	TRBV10-2	-	TGCGCCAGCAGTGAGTCGGTCAGGGTCTCTGGAAACACCATATATTTT	CASSESVRVSGNTIYF